Detailed here is one TCR beta chain. The CDR3 is made up of 11 amino acids. CDR1 DFQATT and CDR2 SNEGSKA come from the germline V gene (reference sequence). V was pared by 6 bases and J by 0 bases, with 4 bases between. As originally analysed: Estimated nucleated cell counts came from reference gene primer amplification. The method was immunoSEQ multiplex PCR; TCRdb's version includes in-frame clones alone and lacks a portion of them. Clone size and the V and J calls come from that table; the DNA yielded D and trimming. Among about 84,000 clones listed, 83% were seen once. The sample originates from a study of blood T cell repertoires in COVID-19. Study overall: Whether acute or convalescent, the COVID-19 samples came from the United States, Italy and Spain. T cells, B-cell-depleted T cells, or PBMCs provided the cDNA or gDNA that served as material.

The material sequenced was peripheral blood. V gene TRBV20-1 combines with J gene TRBJ2-3; D remains ambiguous. This clonotype was obtained from a woman of 80 years or more with acute or convalescent COVID-19. The DNA for the CDR3 is TGCAGTGCCCTTAGCACAGATACGCAGTATTTT. It translates to CSALSTDTQYF.